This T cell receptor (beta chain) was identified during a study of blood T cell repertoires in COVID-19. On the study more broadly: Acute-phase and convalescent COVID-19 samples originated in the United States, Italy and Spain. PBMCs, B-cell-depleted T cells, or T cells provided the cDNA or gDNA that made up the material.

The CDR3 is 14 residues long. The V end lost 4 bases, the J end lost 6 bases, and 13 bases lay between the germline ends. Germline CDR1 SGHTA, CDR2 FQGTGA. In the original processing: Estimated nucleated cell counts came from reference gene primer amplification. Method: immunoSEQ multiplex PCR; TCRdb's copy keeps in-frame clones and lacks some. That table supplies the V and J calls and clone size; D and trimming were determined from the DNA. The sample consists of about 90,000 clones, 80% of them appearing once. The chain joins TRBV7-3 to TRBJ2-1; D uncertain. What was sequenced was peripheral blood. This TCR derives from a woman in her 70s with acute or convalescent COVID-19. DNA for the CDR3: TGTGCCAGCAGCTCATGGGCAGGTGCCAATGAGCAGTTCTTC. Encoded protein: CASSSWAGANEQFF.